This passage covers 31 T cell receptor beta chains from one sample sequenced in a study of blood T cell repertoires in COVID-19 (dated by TCRdb to the early 2020s). Library preparation employed the immunoSEQ multiplex PCR assay. The clones in this table, taken by TCRdb from immuneACCESS, are in-frame only. Not every clone is retained; where verified, under half of the shortfall comes from an unresolved V gene, and the cause of the rest is unknown. The sample table contains a few hundred thousand clones; only one count was recorded for around 84% of them. Together, the top ten hold 3.5% to 4.5% of the sample. The sequencing input was PBMCs or T cells enriched from blood (not recorded which). Receptor source: a man aged 30 to 45 who had recovered from COVID-19.

CDR3 protein: CASSLMAGGPETQYF. DNA for the CDR3: TGTGCCAGCAGCTTAATGGCGGGGGGGCCAGAGACCCAGTACTTC. The chain has TRBV11-2 and TRBJ2-5; 9 nucleotides line up with TRBD2. From germline, CDR1 is SGHAT and CDR2 FQNNGV. J lost 4 bases, V lost 2 bases, and 5 bases had no gene match. The CDR3 totals 15 residues.

CDR3 nucleotides: TGTGCCAGCAGCCTGGACAGGGAATCCACCATATATTTT. Protein: CASSLDRESTIYF. The rearrangement links TRBV5-4 to TRBJ1-3; 8 nucleotides match TRBD1. Per germline, CDR1 SGHNT and CDR2 YYREEE (reference sequence). This CDR3 has 13 amino acids. V dropped 4 bases and J dropped 9; count of bases not matched to a gene: 6.

The chain couples TRBV5-1 to TRBJ1-1, with 7 positions matching TRBD1. Germline lookup yields CDR1 SGHRS and CDR2 YFSETQ. With V trimmed by 1 base and J by 10 bases, 4 bases remained unmatched. CDR3 size: 12 residues. CDR3: CASSLSQGVAFF. CDR3 nucleotides: TGCGCCAGCAGCTTGAGTCAGGGGGTAGCTTTCTTT.

This chain connects TRBV7-8 to TRBJ2-7; 8 bases align to TRBD2. Germline values: CDR1 SGHVS, CDR2 FQNEAQ. The CDR3 totals 16 residues. V trimming: 1 base; J trimming: 3 bases; junction bases outside the gene matches: 8. CDR3 protein: CASSLGGLGRFYEQYF. The CDR3 nucleotides read TGTGCCAGCAGCTTAGGGGGACTAGGGCGTTTCTACGAGCAGTACTTC.

The gene calls are TRBV2 and TRBJ2-1, with 12 bases lining up with TRBD2. This CDR3 contains 17 residues. CDR1 and CDR2 (germline): SNHLY, FYNNEI. Losses at the gene ends were 6 bases for V and 7 bases for J; bases not matched to a gene: 13. CDR3 in DNA: TGTGCCAGCAGCCACGGCCCTAGCGGGGGGGCCGGGAATGAGCAGTTCTTC. Protein sequence: CASSHGPSGGAGNEQFF.

The J gene is TRBJ1-1, the V gene TRBV18, with TRBD1 identical over 8 bases. Unmatched junction bases numbered 3, after V lost 2 bases and J lost 4 bases. Germline-derived CDR1 and CDR2 are KGHSH and LQKENI. The CDR3 totals 14 residues. The CDR3 sequence: CASSPRTGSTEAFF. CDR3 sequence (DNA): TGTGCCAGCTCACCAAGGACAGGGTCCACTGAAGCTTTCTTT.

The DNA for the CDR3 is TGTGCCAGCGATGGCACTTCCCGCGGTGAAGCTTTCTTT. It yields the protein CASDGTSRGEAFF. The V call is TRBV6-1, the J call TRBJ1-1; D is ambiguous. Germline V CDR1 and CDR2: MNHNS, SASEGT. V was pared by 8 bases and J by 7 bases, with 17 bases between. CDR3 length equals 13 residues.

This sequence joins TRBV28 and TRBJ1-5, with 8 bases fitting TRBD1. The germline V gene encodes CDR1 MDHEN and CDR2 SYDVKM. The J segment lost 4 bases and the V segment lost 5 bases, leaving 7 bases of the junction unmatched. The CDR3 spans 15 residues. Here the CDR3 reads CASSPRTGRNQPQHF. For the CDR3, the DNA is TGTGCCAGCAGTCCCCGGACAGGGCGTAATCAGCCCCAGCATTTT.

V gene TRBV27 combines with J gene TRBJ2-6; 12 bases map to TRBD1. CDR3 size: 21 residues. CDR1 and CDR2 from the germline V gene are MNHEY and SMNVEV (reference sequence). The V segment lost 5 bases and the J segment 2 bases; nucleotides outside the gene matches: 16. The CDR3 region has the DNA TGTGCCAGCAGTCTCCTTTGGTCCGGGACAGGGGGCTGGGCTGGGGCCAACGTCCTGACTTTC. This sequence encodes CASSLLWSGTGGWAGANVLTF.

This rearrangement joins TRBV19 to TRBJ1-1; TRBD1 agrees at 10 bases. J lost 10 bases, V lost 7 bases, and 15 bases had no gene match. CDR3 length equals 15 residues. Germline V gene sequence: CDR1 LNHDA, CDR2 SQIVND (reference sequence). The CDR3 is CASKNDRGLVGGAFF. The CDR3 DNA sequence: TGTGCCAGTAAGAATGACAGGGGGCTGGTTGGTGGAGCTTTCTTT. The full variable domain, with the rest looked up from reference TRBV19 and TRBJ1-1, is DGGITQSPKYLFRKEGQNVTLSCEQNLNHDAMYWYRQDPGQGLRLIYYSQIVNDFQKGDIAEGYSVSREKKESFPLTVTSAQKNPTAFYLCASKNDRGLVGGAFFGQGTRLTVV.

This clone was seen just once. The rearrangement links TRBV7-9 to TRBJ1-6, with a possible D match to TRBD1 (6 bases). The CDR3 has 16 amino acids. V shed 5 bases and J shed 7 bases, with 18 bases lying between them. The germline V gene has CDR1 SEHNR and CDR2 FQNEAQ (reference sequence). CDR3 region: CASSLTGQTFNSPLHF. The CDR3 region has the DNA TGTGCCAGCAGCCTAACGGGACAAACCTTCAATTCACCCCTCCACTTT. The whole variable domain, remainder taken from reference TRBV7-9 and TRBJ1-6, is DTGVSQNPRHKITKRGQNVTFRCDPISEHNRLYWYRQTLGQGPEFLTYFQNEAQLEKSRLLSDRFSAERPKGSFSTLEIQRTEQGDSAMYLCASSLTGQTFNSPLHFGNGTRLTVT.

The chain carries TRBV7-2 and TRBJ2-1, with TRBD1 identical over 7 bases. The CDR3 consists of 17 residues. Per the germline V gene, CDR1 is SGHTA and CDR2 is FQGNSA. After removal of 4 bases from V and 3 bases from J, the junction contained 12 bases not matched to a gene. DNA of the CDR3: TGTGCCAGCAGCTCTATCAGGGACACAGGGGTCTACAATGAGCAGTTCTTC. This translates into CASSSIRDTGVYNEQFF.

The chain joins TRBV6-5 to TRBJ2-2, with a tentative D call TRBD2 (5 bases). CDR1 is MNHEY and CDR2 is SVGAGI in the germline V gene. With 6 bases removed from V and 5 bases from J, the gap between germline ends came to 16 bases. This CDR3 comprises 15 residues. The CDR3 protein is CASRPLRGWTGELFF. CDR3 DNA: TGTGCCAGCAGACCTCTGCGCGGGTGGACCGGGGAGCTGTTTTTT.

The chain links TRBV7-6 to TRBJ2-2, with D perhaps TRBD2 (6 bases). The ends were cut back, 0 bases at V and 1 base at J, with 9 bases in the middle. CDR1 and CDR2 from the germline V gene are SGHVS and FNYEAQ. The CDR3 is 16 residues long. CDR3: CASSLASRGNTGELFF. The CDR3 DNA reads as TGTGCCAGCAGCTTAGCCTCGCGGGGGAACACCGGGGAGCTGTTTTTT.

In this sample, this clone turned up once. This rearrangement joins TRBV6-5 to TRBJ2-2; D possibly corresponds to TRBD1 (6 bases). Per germline, CDR1 MNHEY and CDR2 SVGAGI. The length of the CDR3 is 15 residues. Trimming pared 2 bases from V and 7 bases from J, leaving 14 bases between. CDR3 region: CASSYQGPPGGELFF. The CDR3 DNA is TGTGCCAGCAGTTACCAGGGGCCGCCGGGCGGGGAGCTGTTTTTT.

V gene TRBV11-2 combines with J gene TRBJ2-3; TRBD2 might be the D (6 bases). Per the germline V gene, CDR1 is SGHAT and CDR2 is FQNNGV. This CDR3 has 16 amino acids. The V end lost 5 bases, the J end lost 4 bases, and 19 bases lay between the germline ends. The CDR3 sequence is CASSQGLRGPPDTQYF. CDR3 nucleotides: TGTGCCAGCAGCCAAGGTTTGCGGGGTCCCCCAGATACGCAGTATTTT.

V is TRBV12-1 and J is TRBJ2-4; the table's D call TRBD1 went unverified against the DNA. TRBV12-1 is tagged as a pseudogene. This CDR3 comprises 18 residues. CDR3 sequence (DNA): TGTGCCAGCAGCCCTTTGTCTGGGGCGGCAGTAGCCAAAAACATTCAGTACTTC. It is translated as CASSPLSGAAVAKNIQYF.

This clone has just one count. The rearrangement uses TRBV5-6 and TRBJ1-4, with D maybe TRBD1 (5 bases). The CDR3 has 15 residues. Trimming took 1 base from V and 9 from J, leaving 16 bases between them. Germline values: CDR1 SGHDT, CDR2 YYEEEE. CDR3 bases: TGTGCCAGCAGCTTGTTGGGCAGGGCACCGCAAAAACTGTTTTTT. Its protein product is CASSLLGRAPQKLFF.

The J gene is TRBJ2-1, the V gene TRBV19, with 8 positions matching TRBD1. Per germline, CDR1 LNHDA and CDR2 SQIVND (reference sequence). Unmatched junction bases numbered 8, after V lost 4 bases and J lost 9 bases. The CDR3 has 14 residues. The CDR3 spells CASSSQTGVVEQFF. The CDR3 DNA is TGTGCCAGTAGTAGCCAGACAGGGGTGGTTGAGCAGTTCTTC.

The rearrangement uses TRBV6-5 and TRBJ1-6, with D unresolved. CDR1 is MNHEY, CDR2 SVGAGI, per germline. This CDR3 region has 14 residues. V shed 6 bases and J shed 7 bases, with 13 bases lying between them. The CDR3 here is CASRSGIHNSPLHF. CDR3 nucleotides: TGTGCCAGCAGGTCCGGGATCCACAATTCACCCCTCCACTTT.

The DNA for the CDR3 is TGTGCCAGCAGGGACAGGGGGGCTTACGAGCAGTACTTC. It encodes CASRDRGAYEQYF. V usage is TRBV28 and J usage is TRBJ2-7, with TRBD1 identical over 10 bases. The CDR3 is 13 residues long. The germline CDR1 and CDR2 sequences are MDHEN and SYDVKM. V shed 6 bases, J shed 4 bases, and the junction held 3 bases outside the gene matches.

V and J are TRBV6-5 and TRBJ2-7; D remains unclear. Trimming took 3 bases from V and 0 from J, leaving 6 bases between them. Per germline, CDR1 MNHEY and CDR2 SVGAGI. The CDR3 totals 13 residues. CDR3 nucleotides: TGTGCCAGCAGTTATGCGAGCTCCTACGAGCAGTACTTC. It specifies CASSYASSYEQYF.

The J gene is TRBJ1-1, the V gene TRBV10-2, with a weak D call TRBD1 (6 bases). This CDR3 has 13 residues. The ends were cut back, 6 bases at V and 3 bases at J, with 11 bases in the middle. The germline gives CDR1 WSHSY, CDR2 SAAADI. The CDR3 here is CASRTGWDTEAFF. The CDR3 coding sequence is TGCGCCAGCAGGACAGGTTGGGACACTGAAGCTTTCTTT.

The chain links TRBV3-1 (or the pseudogene TRBV3-2) to TRBJ1-2; no firm D call. In germline, CDR1 is LGHDT, CDR2 YNNKEL (reference sequence). The ends were cut back, 0 bases at V and 1 base at J, with 9 bases in the middle. The CDR3 has 15 residues. The CDR3 DNA reads as TGTGCCAGCAGCCAAGATCTGTACAGTAACTATGGCTACACCTTC. This codes for CASSQDLYSNYGYTF.

V is TRBV6-5 and J is TRBJ2-2; D is unresolved. CDR3 length: 15 residues. Germline V lookup: CDR1 MNHEY, CDR2 SVGAGI. With 2 bases removed from V and 5 bases from J, the gap between germline ends came to 12 bases. The DNA for the CDR3 is TGTGCCAGCAGTTACGCCAGGCCATCAACCGGGGAGCTGTTTTTT. Amino acids: CASSYARPSTGELFF.

This clone was found a few times. The V and J genes are TRBV3-1 (or the pseudogene TRBV3-2) and TRBJ2-7; D perhaps matches TRBD2 (6 bases). CDR3 length: 15 residues. V was clipped by 5 bases and J by 7 bases, with 21 bases between them. From germline, CDR1 is LGHDT and CDR2 YNNKEL (reference sequence). CDR3 DNA sequence: TGTGCCAGCAGCACGCTAGTTATCGGGAGCATTGAGCAGTACTTC. It codes for CASSTLVIGSIEQYF.

The genes are TRBV30 and TRBJ1-1; a possible D gene is TRBD1 (6 bases). Trimming removed 3 bases from V and 5 bases from J, with 10 bases in between. The CDR3 spans 12 residues. CDR1 GTSNPN and CDR2 SVGIG come from the germline V gene (reference sequence). CDR3 DNA: TGTGCCTGGAGCCACAGGGTGACTGAAGCTTTCTTT. Translation: CAWSHRVTEAFF.

The CDR3 protein is CASSFARGQETQYF. DNA for the CDR3: TGTGCCAGCAGTTTTGCGAGGGGGCAAGAGACCCAGTACTTC. The chain joins TRBV28 to TRBJ2-5; a weak D match, TRBD1 (6 bases). Germline CDR1 and CDR2: MDHEN and SYDVKM. The CDR3 runs to 14 residues. V was pared by 3 bases and J by 2 bases, with 10 bases between. The full variable domain, in which reference TRBV28 and TRBJ2-5 provide the parts outside the CDR3, is DVKVTQSSRYLVKRTGEKVFLECVQDMDHENMFWYRQDPGLGLRLIYFSYDVKMKEKGDIPEGYSVSREKKERFSLILESASTNQTSMYLCASSFARGQETQYFGPGTRLLVL.

The chain has TRBV19 and TRBJ2-5, with D maybe TRBD1 (5 bases). V gave up 8 bases and J gave up 7 bases, with 26 bases separating them. CDR3 length equals 16 residues. CDR1 and CDR2 (germline): LNHDA, SQIVND (reference sequence). This CDR3 is CASRAVGQLHKVTQYF. The DNA of the CDR3 is TGTGCCAGTCGCGCCGTGGGGCAGCTTCATAAGGTGACCCAGTACTTC.

V usage is TRBV18 and J usage is TRBJ2-5; weak D call: TRBD1 (7 bases). V lost 4 bases and J lost 2, with 20 bases in between. CDR3 length: 17 amino acids. In germline, CDR1 is KGHSH, CDR2 LQKENI. The CDR3 bases are TGTGCCAGCTCACATACCGGAGGAGGGGGCCCACAAGAGACCCAGTACTTC. Translated: CASSHTGGGGPQETQYF.

The V call is TRBV7-8, the J call TRBJ2-7; 7 nucleotides line up with TRBD1. The V and J ends lost 5 bases and 2 bases, in that order; junction bases with no gene match: 9. Germline V gene data show CDR1 as SGHVS and CDR2 as FQNEAQ. This CDR3 is 15 amino acids long. In DNA form, the CDR3 reads TGTGCCAGCAGCAGCTTGCCCGACAGGGCCTACGAGCAGTACTTC. Translated, it gives CASSSLPDRAYEQYF.